Presented here are 27 T cell receptor beta chains from one specimen sequenced in a study of blood T cell repertoires in COVID-19 (TCRdb year 2020). Receptor amplification or capture employed the immunoSEQ multiplex PCR assay. What TCRdb holds here is the immuneACCESS table cut down to in-frame rearrangements. Part of the clones is not present; checked against another copy, under half of the missing clones reflect an unresolved V gene, and the others are unexplained. For this sample the table gives hundreds of thousands of clones, of which about 88% were detected only once. Of the sample, approximately 2.9% falls within the top ten clones. Sequencing used peripheral blood. The origin of the receptors is a human donor in a cohort sampled during active COVID-19.

This clone was counted only a few times. The chain joins TRBV5-1 to TRBJ2-5, with 7 bases fitting TRBD1. This CDR3 is built from 18 residues. V was clipped by 1 base and J by 0 bases; unmatched bases: 12. Germline V gene data show CDR1 as SGHRS and CDR2 as YFSETQ. CDR3 sequence reads: CASSLSPPDRLYQETQYF. CDR3 sequence (DNA): TGCGCCAGCAGCTTGTCCCCCCCGGACAGGCTTTACCAAGAGACCCAGTACTTC.

V is TRBV19 and J is TRBJ2-7; D call uncertain. V was shortened by 2 bases and J by 3 bases, with 11 bases between the two germline ends. The CDR3 is made up of 14 amino acids. Germline CDR1 reads LNHDA; CDR2 reads SQIVND (reference sequence). CDR3: CASSIRLLGYEQYF. The CDR3 DNA reads as TGTGCCAGTAGTATAAGACTGCTAGGCTACGAGCAGTACTTC.

The chain carries TRBV13 and TRBJ1-2; 9 nucleotides match TRBD1. This CDR3 is 14 amino acids long. Trimming took 7 bases from V and 11 from J; bases not matched to a gene: 14. The germline V gene has CDR1 PRHDT and CDR2 FYEKMQ (reference sequence). The CDR3 region is CASNSARDREGYTF. The CDR3, as DNA: TGTGCCAGCAACTCCGCCCGGGACAGGGAGGGATACACCTTC.

About this clone: The identical CDR3 is also encoded by other nucleotide sequences in the sample. The gene calls are TRBV27 and TRBJ2-5; 8 bases are a match to TRBD1. Germline V gene data show CDR1 as MNHEY and CDR2 as SMNVEV (reference sequence). The length of the CDR3 is 13 residues. V lost 6 bases to trimming and J lost 5 bases; unmatched junction nucleotides: 5. DNA of the CDR3: TGTGCCAGCAGCGCAGGGGGCCGGGAGACCCAGTACTTC. It yields the protein CASSAGGRETQYF.

J is TRBJ1-1 and V is TRBV11-2, with TRBD1 matching over 7 bases. V shed 5 bases, J shed 0 bases, and the junction held 12 bases outside the gene matches. The CDR3 runs to 17 residues. Germline V gives CDR1 SGHAT, CDR2 FQNNGV. The CDR3 nucleotides read TGTGCCAGCAGCCAGAGTACGGGACAGCACATGAACACTGAAGCTTTCTTT. This sequence encodes CASSQSTGQHMNTEAFF.

The V gene is TRBV3-1 (or the pseudogene TRBV3-2), the J gene TRBJ2-2; D possibly corresponds to TRBD2 (6 bases). Germline V gene data show CDR1 as LGHDT and CDR2 as YNNKEL (reference sequence). This CDR3 is built from 16 residues. V was clipped by 4 bases and J by 3 bases, with 15 bases between them. The CDR3 sequence: CASSLRRGYDTGELFF. The CDR3 region has the DNA TGTGCCAGCAGCCTTAGACGGGGGTATGACACCGGGGAGCTGTTTTTT.

This clone has more than one count but fewer than ten. This chain uses TRBV20-1 with TRBJ2-1; the match to TRBD2 covers 9 bases. Looked up from germline, CDR1 is DFQATT and CDR2 is SNEGSKA (reference sequence). Trimming took 3 bases from V and 4 from J; bases not matched to a gene: 4. This CDR3 spans 14 amino acids. The CDR3 nucleotides are TGCAGTGCTAGTATAGCGGGAGCGTACAATGAGCAGTTCTTC. This sequence encodes CSASIAGAYNEQFF.

V gene TRBV20-1 combines with J gene TRBJ1-5; 9 bases are shared with TRBD1. The junction had 12 bases not matched to a gene; V was cut back by 3 bases and J by 0 bases. The CDR3 spans 18 residues. Per the germline V gene, CDR1 is DFQATT and CDR2 is SNEGSKA (reference sequence). The CDR3 region has the DNA TGCAGTGCTAGTGGGAGGACAGGGGATAGCTATAGCAATCAGCCCCAGCATTTT. This gives the protein CSASGRTGDSYSNQPQHF.

The V and J genes are TRBV2 and TRBJ2-2; TRBD1 might be the D (6 bases). Trimming shortened V by 7 bases and J by 6 bases, and 15 bases separated the two germline ends. Germline V gene sequence: CDR1 SNHLY, CDR2 FYNNEI. This CDR3 region has 14 residues. The CDR3 sequence: CASILIQGSGELFF. Here the CDR3 DNA reads TGTGCCAGCATTTTAATACAGGGCTCCGGGGAGCTGTTTTTT.

V usage is TRBV10-3 and J usage is TRBJ2-5; the D is unclear. Trimming stripped 4 bases from V and 5 bases from J, with 17 bases between. From germline, CDR1 is ENHRY and CDR2 SYGVKD. The CDR3 runs to 15 residues. The CDR3 here is CAISGAQPHLETQYF. CDR3 nucleotide sequence: TGTGCCATCAGTGGGGCACAACCTCATCTCGAGACCCAGTACTTC.

This sequence joins TRBV5-6 and TRBJ1-1, with D possibly being TRBD1 (6 bases). CDR1 and CDR2 from the germline V gene are SGHDT and YYEEEE. V lost 0 bases, J lost 7 bases, and 16 bases lay in between. The CDR3 covers 15 residues. The CDR3 is CASSLDRDPWIEAFF. CDR3 bases: TGTGCCAGCAGCTTGGACAGGGACCCCTGGATTGAAGCTTTCTTT.

This clone was picked up many times. Other DNA sequences of this sample code for an identical CDR3. The rearrangement joins TRBV5-1 to TRBJ2-1; 14 positions match TRBD2. CDR3 length equals 14 residues. Per the germline V gene, CDR1 is SGHRS and CDR2 is YFSETQ. V gave up 5 bases and J gave up 5 bases; unmatched junction bases: 0. The CDR3 loop is CASRGLAGDNEQFF. The CDR3 DNA reads TGCGCCAGCAGGGGACTAGCGGGAGACAATGAGCAGTTCTTC. Full variable domain (remainder filled in from reference TRBV5-1 and TRBJ2-1): KAGVTQTPRYLIKTRGQQVTLSCSPISGHRSVSWYQQTPGQGLQFLFEYFSETQRNKGNFPGRFSGRQFSNSRSEMNVSTLELGDSALYLCASRGLAGDNEQFFGPGTRLTVL.

The chain carries TRBV28 and TRBJ2-7; 8 bases align to TRBD2. CDR1 is MDHEN, CDR2 SYDVKM, per germline. The CDR3 spans 16 residues. J gave up 3 bases and V 6 bases, and 13 bases lay outside the gene matches. Written as DNA, the CDR3 is TGTGCCAGCAGCCAACCCATACTAGCGGTTGGCTACGAGCAGTACTTC. Its protein product is CASSQPILAVGYEQYF.

CDR3 in DNA: TGTGCCAGCAGCGGAGTCCCGGGACAGGGATCAGGGGCCAACGTCCTGACTTTC. This translates into CASSGVPGQGSGANVLTF. This rearrangement joins TRBV5-4 to TRBJ2-6; 9 nucleotides agree with TRBD1. CDR3 length: 18 residues. V dropped 4 bases and J dropped 4; count of bases not matched to a gene: 12. Germline V CDR1 and CDR2: SGHNT, YYREEE (reference sequence).

This sequence joins TRBV12-5 and TRBJ2-1; no definite D call. The V gene's germline CDR1 is LGHNT and CDR2 FRNRAP. The CDR3 has 13 residues. V shed 5 bases and J shed 8 bases, with 13 bases lying between them. CDR3 nucleotides: TGTGCTAGTGGTCTGAGAACTCTCGATGAGCAGTTCTTC. Protein sequence: CASGLRTLDEQFF.

The rearrangement joins TRBV29-1 to TRBJ1-2; the D gene is possibly TRBD1 (6 bases). CDR3 length equals 13 residues. The V and J ends lost 0 bases and 8 bases respectively, with 13 bases between them. Per germline, CDR1 SQVTM and CDR2 ANQGSEA. CDR3 loop: CSVEEQGTRGYTF. DNA for the CDR3: TGCAGCGTTGAAGAGCAGGGGACGCGGGGCTACACCTTC.

This clone was picked up one time. The chain has TRBV11-2 and TRBJ2-2, with 7 nucleotides matching TRBD2. The V and J ends lost 2 bases and 2 bases, in that order; junction bases with no gene match: 5. CDR1 and CDR2 (germline): SGHAT, FQNNGV. The CDR3 extends over 16 amino acids. The CDR3 nucleotides are TGTGCCAGCAGCTTAAGGCGGGGGACTAACACCGGGGAGCTGTTTTTT. This encodes CASSLRRGTNTGELFF.

The chain uses TRBV29-1 and TRBJ1-1; possible D gene TRBD1, 5 bases. This CDR3 contains 13 residues. Germline V gives CDR1 SQVTM, CDR2 ANQGSEA. The CDR3 bases are TGCGCCTCCGGGGGGGGTGAGGTCACTGAAGCTTTCTTT. This translates into CASGGGEVTEAFF.

The chain carries TRBV19 and TRBJ2-5; 13 positions match TRBD2. The CDR3 sequence is 15 residues long. Germline V gene lookup returns CDR1 LNHDA and CDR2 SQIVND (reference sequence). The V and J ends lost 5 bases and 4 bases, in that order; junction bases with no gene match: 4. The CDR3 nucleotides read TGTGCCAGTAGTCGGACTAGCGGGGGCGGAGAGACCCAGTACTTC. Translated: CASSRTSGGGETQYF.

This clone was seen more than once but under ten times. The chain is built from TRBV6-4 and TRBJ2-1, with TRBD2 matching over 13 bases. This CDR3 has 15 residues. The germline V gene has CDR1 MRHNA and CDR2 SNTAGT. The trim removed 3 bases at V and 6 bases at J, leaving 2 bases unmatched. CDR3 sequence reads: CASSERTSGGNEQFF. CDR3 nucleotides: TGTGCCAGCAGTGAACGGACTAGCGGGGGCAATGAGCAGTTCTTC.

This clone was seen only a few times. The rearrangement links TRBV5-4 to TRBJ2-7; weak D call: TRBD2 (6 bases). Germline CDR1 reads SGHNT; CDR2 reads YYREEE (reference sequence). V gave up 4 bases and J gave up 2 bases, with 13 bases separating them. This CDR3 contains 14 residues. The CDR3 DNA reads TGTGCCAGCAGCGCTATTAGCGGCACCTACGAGCAGTACTTC. It is translated as CASSAISGTYEQYF. The full variable domain, completed using reference TRBV5-4 and TRBJ2-7, is ETGVTQSPTHLIKTRGQQVTLRCSSQSGHNTVSWYQQALGQGPQFIFQYYREEENGRGNFPPRFSGLQFPNYSSELNVNALELDDSALYLCASSAISGTYEQYFGPGTRLTVT.

The J gene is TRBJ2-5, the V gene TRBV29-1; no clear D gene. The V gene's germline CDR1 is SQVTM and CDR2 ANQGSEA. The CDR3 is made up of 8 amino acids. In DNA form, the CDR3 reads TGCAGGTCGGGTCGAAAGTACTTC. Protein sequence: CRSGRKYF.

The chain has TRBV6-1 and TRBJ2-7; 8 positions agree with TRBD2. Germline CDR1 MNHNS, CDR2 SASEGT. The CDR3 has 14 residues. J lost 3 bases, V lost 3 bases, and 4 bases had no gene match. CDR3 protein: CASSDPGTSYEQYF. Written as DNA, the CDR3 is TGTGCCAGCAGTGACCCCGGGACTAGCTACGAGCAGTACTTC.

V and J are TRBV5-1 and TRBJ2-7; no clear D. Germline V gene sequence: CDR1 SGHRS, CDR2 YFSETQ. With 2 bases removed from V and 5 bases from J, the gap between germline ends came to 11 bases. The CDR3 contains 13 residues. The CDR3 DNA reads as TGCGCCAGCAGCTTTTCTAGTTGGAACGAGCAGTACTTC. This translates into CASSFSSWNEQYF.

The V and J genes are TRBV5-1 and TRBJ2-7, with TRBD2 as a possible D gene (5 bases). The V end was cut by 0 bases, the J end by 4 bases, with 8 bases between. The CDR3 totals 13 residues. Germline V gene lookup returns CDR1 SGHRS and CDR2 YFSETQ. Here the CDR3 reads CASSLGGIYEQYF. The CDR3 nucleotides read TGCGCCAGCAGCTTGGGAGGGATATACGAGCAGTACTTC.

The chain combines TRBV10-3 with TRBJ2-7; the match to TRBD1 covers 10 bases. The junction had 8 bases not matched to a gene; V was cut back by 7 bases and J by 5 bases. The CDR3 has 14 residues. The germline V gene encodes CDR1 ENHRY and CDR2 SYGVKD. In DNA, the CDR3 is TGTGCCATCAAACCGGGACAGGGGATAAACGAGCAGTACTTC. Translation gives CAIKPGQGINEQYF.

V and J are TRBV30 and TRBJ2-7; 7 nucleotides agree with TRBD1. The V gene's germline CDR1 is GTSNPN and CDR2 SVGIG (reference sequence). The length of the CDR3 is 12 residues. V lost 8 bases, J lost 6 bases, and 10 bases stayed unmatched. The CDR3: CAHRTGEGEQYF. As DNA, the CDR3 is TGTGCCCACCGGACAGGAGAGGGCGAGCAGTACTTC.